Listed below are T cell receptor beta chains from one sample, sequenced in a study of blood T cell repertoires in COVID-19. Sequenced by immunoSEQ multiplex PCR; TCRdb stores in-frame clones only, minus some. In the table there are some 300,000 clones, 80% to 90% of which are singletons. Material: peripheral blood. The receptors come from a woman between 50 and 59 years old with COVID-19, enrolled during active disease. The CDR3 runs from the conserved cysteine through the conserved F or W. The D gene is left open where the match is weak. Not every row has a clone size; where given, it reads once, few, many or a size class.

J	D	V	size	CDR3	DNA
TRBJ2-5	TRBD2	TRBV19	once	CASSINAGVETQYF	TGTGCCAGTAGTATTAATGCGGGAGTAGAGACCCAGTACTTC
TRBJ1-1	-	TRBV7-8	-	CASSLAYREQTEAFF	TGTGCCAGCAGCTTAGCCTACAGAGAACAAACTGAAGCTTTCTTT
TRBJ2-7	-	TRBV6-5	-	CASSMTVPYEQYF	TGTGCCAGCAGTATGACAGTCCCCTACGAGCAGTACTTC
TRBJ2-3	TRBD1	TRBV5-1	-	CARTLGQGLDTQYF	TGCGCCAGGACTCTCGGACAGGGGCTCGATACGCAGTATTTT
TRBJ1-5	-	TRBV7-9	-	CASSRGEQPQHF	TGTGCCAGCAGCCGCGGTGAGCAGCCCCAGCATTTT
TRBJ1-5	TRBD1	TRBV19	-	CASTTTGGIDQPQHF	TGTGCCAGTACTACGACAGGGGGCATTGATCAGCCCCAGCATTTT
TRBJ1-1	TRBD1	TRBV20-1	-	CSALGTVEAFF	TGCAGTGCTCTGGGGACAGTTGAAGCTTTCTTT
TRBJ1-1	-	TRBV30	once	CALARGLGSPTEAFF	TGTGCCCTGGCGCGGGGCTTGGGCTCTCCCACTGAAGCTTTCTTT
TRBJ2-1	-	TRBV30	-	CAWNINYNEQFF	TGTGCCTGGAACATCAACTACAATGAGCAGTTCTTC
TRBJ2-5	TRBD2	TRBV11-3	-	CASSLVGRAKETQYF	TGTGCCAGCAGCTTAGTCGGGAGGGCTAAGGAGACCCAGTACTTC
TRBJ2-2	-	TRBV9	-	CASSVAKTSALNTGELFF	TGTGCCAGCAGCGTAGCCAAAACATCAGCGCTGAACACCGGGGAGCTGTTTTTT
TRBJ1-5	TRBD1	TRBV6-2/TRBV6-3	-	CASSTDRAGQPQHF	TGTGCCAGCAGTACCGACAGGGCGGGACAGCCCCAGCATTTT
TRBJ1-1	TRBD1	TRBV2	-	CASSGDRDRGGTEAFF	TGTGCCAGCAGTGGGGACCGGGACAGGGGAGGAACTGAAGCTTTCTTT
TRBJ1-1	-	TRBV30	once	CAWSVLRTVGNTEAFF	TGTGCCTGGAGTGTACTCCGGACAGTCGGAAACACTGAAGCTTTCTTT
TRBJ1-2	TRBD1	TRBV4-3	-	CASSATGAGYTF	TGCGCCAGCAGCGCGACAGGGGCTGGCTACACCTTC
TRBJ1-1	-	TRBV30	-	CAWSRTTEAFF	TGTGCCTGGAGCCGGACAACGGAAGCTTTCTTT
TRBJ1-1	TRBD1	TRBV7-2	-	CASSSDRFAEAFF	TGTGCCAGCAGTTCGGACAGGTTCGCTGAAGCTTTCTTT
TRBJ2-2	TRBD2	TRBV7-9	-	CASSLLLAGGTGELFF	TGTGCCAGCAGCTTACTACTAGCGGGAGGCACCGGGGAGCTGTTTTTT
TRBJ2-5	TRBD1	TRBV5-4	-	CASSAGQGRETQYF	TGTGCCAGCAGCGCGGGACAGGGGAGGGAGACCCAGTACTTC
TRBJ2-7	-	TRBV7-9	-	CASSFEIYEQYF	TGTGCCAGCAGCTTTGAGATCTACGAGCAGTACTTC
TRBJ1-2	-	TRBV7-3	-	CASSLGGVNYGYTF	TGTGCCAGCAGCTTAGGGGGGGTTAACTATGGCTACACCTTC
TRBJ1-6	-	TRBV7-9	once	CASSFEGPMGNSPLHF	TGTGCCAGCAGCTTTGAGGGCCCCATGGGGAATTCACCCCTCCACTTT
TRBJ2-1	TRBD2	TRBV6-6	few	CASSRLAGYNEQFF	TGTGCCAGCAGTCGACTAGCGGGGTACAATGAGCAGTTCTTC
TRBJ2-1	-	TRBV2	-	CASSIVEQFF	TGTGCCAGTTCGATAGTTGAGCAGTTCTTC
TRBJ2-6	-	TRBV3-1/TRBV3-2	-	CASSRRTGIRANVLTF	TGTGCCAGCAGCCGCAGAACAGGGATCAGGGCCAACGTCCTGACTTTC
TRBJ2-3	TRBD1	TRBV10-1	-	CASSTRQGRDGITDTQYF	TGCGCCAGCAGTACCCGACAGGGGCGAGATGGGATCACAGATACGCAGTATTTT
TRBJ1-2	-	TRBV4-2	-	CASSLHETGRDGYTF	TGTGCCAGCAGCCTCCATGAAACAGGGAGGGATGGCTACACCTTC
TRBJ2-7	TRBD1	TRBV6-5	once	CASKTSGTGAYEQYF	TGTGCCAGCAAAACATCCGGGACAGGGGCCTACGAGCAGTACTTC
TRBJ1-5	TRBD1	TRBV19	-	CASSQGSGGGEPQHF	TGTGCCAGTAGTCAAGGGTCAGGGGGCGGGGAGCCCCAGCATTTT
TRBJ2-7	TRBD2	TRBV10-3	-	CAISEPSGRSAYEQYF	TGTGCCATCAGTGAGCCAAGCGGGAGGTCGGCCTACGAGCAGTACTTC
TRBJ2-1	-	TRBV5-8	-	CASSPLGQARKEQFF	TGTGCCAGCAGCCCCCTTGGTCAGGCCCGTAAGGAACAGTTCTTC
TRBJ2-2	TRBD2	TRBV7-9	few	CASSLAWGSGSGTGELFF	TGTGCCAGCAGCTTAGCGTGGGGTAGCGGGAGTGGAACCGGGGAGCTGTTTTTT
TRBJ2-2	-	TRBV27	-	CASSLTSLGTGELFF	TGTGCCAGCAGTTTGACTAGTTTGGGCACCGGGGAGCTGTTTTTT
TRBJ1-1	-	TRBV27	-	CASTARLNTEAFF	TGTGCCAGCACCGCCCGGTTGAACACTGAAGCTTTCTTT
TRBJ2-1	TRBD1	TRBV5-4	-	CASRTGQGAPYNEQFF	TGTGCCAGCAGGACGGGACAGGGGGCTCCCTACAATGAGCAGTTCTTC
TRBJ1-1	-	TRBV29-1	-	CSAEPRNTEAFF	TGCAGCGCCGAACCGAGGAACACTGAAGCTTTCTTT
TRBJ2-1	TRBD2	TRBV24-1	-	CATSDWTSGSNEQFF	TGTGCCACCAGTGATTGGACTAGCGGGAGCAATGAGCAGTTCTTC
TRBJ1-5	-	TRBV15	-	CATSPVGGGQPQHF	TGTGCCACCAGCCCCGTGGGGGGTGGGCAGCCCCAGCATTTT
TRBJ2-5	-	TRBV7-3	-	CASSLMGTGQETQYF	TGTGCCAGCAGCTTAATGGGTACAGGCCAAGAGACCCAGTACTTC
TRBJ1-6	-	TRBV19	-	CASRQGSDNSPLHF	TGTGCCAGCCGCCAGGGGTCGGATAATTCACCCCTCCACTTT
TRBJ1-5	-	TRBV28	-	CASSSTDYSNQPQHF	TGTGCCAGCAGTTCGACAGATTATAGCAATCAGCCCCAGCATTTT
TRBJ1-5	-	TRBV18	-	CASSPGPYNQPQHF	TGTGCCAGCTCACCGGGCCCATACAATCAGCCCCAGCATTTT
TRBJ2-7	TRBD1	TRBV7-2	-	CASSLVGTVPSYEQYF	TGTGCCAGCAGCTTAGTAGGGACAGTCCCCTCCTACGAGCAGTACTTC
TRBJ2-1	-	TRBV29-1	-	CSVPPPLAPYPYNEQFF	TGCAGCGTCCCGCCCCCCCTAGCCCCCTATCCTTACAATGAGCAGTTCTTC
TRBJ2-7	TRBD2	TRBV30	-	CAWRSREGLYEQYF	TGTGCCTGGAGGTCGCGGGAGGGTCTCTACGAGCAGTACTTC
TRBJ2-2	-	TRBV18	once	CASSLLKGVAGELFF	TGTGCCAGCTCCTTACTAAAAGGGGTCGCCGGGGAGCTGTTTTTT
TRBJ1-1	-	TRBV11-2	-	CASSMRPWRTEAFF	TGTGCCAGCAGCATGCGGCCCTGGAGGACTGAAGCTTTCTTT
TRBJ2-7	TRBD2	TRBV5-1	-	CASSLAGLAAYEQYF	TGCGCCAGCAGCTTGGCCGGACTAGCGGCCTACGAGCAGTACTTC
TRBJ2-1	-	TRBV11-3	-	CASSPEGGLNEQFF	TGTGCCAGCAGCCCCGAGGGGGGGCTCAATGAGCAGTTCTTC